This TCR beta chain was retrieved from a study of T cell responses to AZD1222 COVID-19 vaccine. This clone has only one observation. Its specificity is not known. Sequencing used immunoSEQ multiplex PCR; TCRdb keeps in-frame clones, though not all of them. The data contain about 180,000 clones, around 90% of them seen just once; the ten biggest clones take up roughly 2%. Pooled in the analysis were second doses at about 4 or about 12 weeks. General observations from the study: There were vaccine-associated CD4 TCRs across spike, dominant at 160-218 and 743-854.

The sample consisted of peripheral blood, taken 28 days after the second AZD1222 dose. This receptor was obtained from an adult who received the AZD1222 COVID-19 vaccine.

Here the CDR3 DNA reads TGTGCCAGCAGGGATCCCGAGCGGGGGGGTTATACCGGGGAGCTGTTTTTT. Residues: CASRDPERGGYTGELFF. The chain recombines TRBV2 with TRBJ2-2; 10 nucleotides align to TRBD2. The CDR3 consists of 17 residues. The V gene end was trimmed by 6 bases and the J gene end by 5 bases; junction bases not matched to a gene: 12. Germline-derived CDR1 and CDR2 are SNHLY and FYNNEI. Supplemented by reference TRBV2 and TRBJ2-2, the full variable domain reads EPEVTQTPSHQVTQMGQEVILRCVPISNHLYFYWYRQILGQKVEFLVSFYNNEISEKSEIFDDQFSVERPDGSNFTLKIRSTKLEDSAMYFCASRDPERGGYTGELFFGEGSRLTVL.